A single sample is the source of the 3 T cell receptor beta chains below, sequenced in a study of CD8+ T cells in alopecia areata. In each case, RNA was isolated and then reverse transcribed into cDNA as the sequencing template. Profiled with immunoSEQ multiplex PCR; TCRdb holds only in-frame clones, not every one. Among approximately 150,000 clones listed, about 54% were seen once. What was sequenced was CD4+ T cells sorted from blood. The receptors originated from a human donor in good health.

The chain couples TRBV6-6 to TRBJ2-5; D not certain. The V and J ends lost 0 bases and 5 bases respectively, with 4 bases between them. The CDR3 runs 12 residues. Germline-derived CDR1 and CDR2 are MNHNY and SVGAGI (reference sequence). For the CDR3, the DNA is TGTGCCAGCAGTTACTCGTGGGAGACCCAGTACTTC. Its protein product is CASSYSWETQYF.

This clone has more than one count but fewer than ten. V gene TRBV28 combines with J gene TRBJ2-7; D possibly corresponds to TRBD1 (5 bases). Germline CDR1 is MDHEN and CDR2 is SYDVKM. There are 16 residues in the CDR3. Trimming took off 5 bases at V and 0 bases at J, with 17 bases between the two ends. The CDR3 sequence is CASSRQGQLFSYEQYF. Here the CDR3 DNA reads TGTGCCAGCAGTCGCCAGGGTCAACTATTCTCCTACGAGCAGTACTTC.

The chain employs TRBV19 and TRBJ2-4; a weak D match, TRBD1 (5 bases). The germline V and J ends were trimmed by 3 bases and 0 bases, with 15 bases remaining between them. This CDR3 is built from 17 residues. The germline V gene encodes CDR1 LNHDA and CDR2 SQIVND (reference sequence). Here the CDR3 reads CASSIVGAGLAKNIQYF. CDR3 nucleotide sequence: TGTGCCAGTAGTATTGTTGGGGCCGGGCTAGCCAAAAACATTCAGTACTTC.